The text below deals with one T cell receptor beta chain. There is no known antigen for this receptor. The input lacks base qualities; no much larger clone sits a single base away. From the cysteine up to the phenylalanine, the CDR3 has a length of 14 residues. The sequence is cut down to CDR3 DNA, 42 bases in frame from base 1. The germline V gene (reference sequence) provides CDR1 SEHNR and CDR2 FQNEAQ. V and J are truncated by 5 bases and 2 bases respectively, leaving an intervening sequence of 13 bases. The data were taken from a study of cytomegalovirus exposure and HLA in healthy donors (dated by TCRdb to the late 2010s). In terms of the full investigation: In an earlier analysis of roughly 500 of the donors, 250 to 350 Gb of sequence data and 95 million to 130 million unique TCR beta sequences from approximately 180 million T cells were reported. An early release covering roughly 600 HLA-typed donors comprised about 300 gigabases of sequencing data and roughly 85 million unique TCR sequences. Among the roughly 400 genotyped donors, more than 70% belonged to the genetic ancestry cluster associated with self-reported Caucasian donors. The aim of the study was to test whether cataloging public T cell receptors could identify signatures of past pathogen exposure. The study used immunosequencing to profile the T cell repertoires of some 600 subjects and linked those repertoires to cytomegalovirus serostatus. In addition to the first cohort of 666 subjects, a separate validation cohort of 100 to 150 different subjects was used. High-throughput TCR immunosequencing, statistical association of individual TCRs with disease status, and machine learning were combined to predict cytomegalovirus infection status. In a later analysis, previously published TCR beta repertoires from hundreds of donors were re-analyzed and high-resolution HLA genotyping was added so that TCR occurrence patterns could be studied. In the later analysis, no new phenotypic data were used to find candidate immune exposures; instead, reliance was placed on TCR beta sequences and their occurrence across donors. An earlier analysis of more than 450 of the donors used high-throughput TCR beta sequencing to judge whether each TCR beta V gene segment behaved as functional or pseudogenic. Donor age, sex, ethnicity and CMV serostatus were collected together with the repertoire data. A later genetic analysis used genome-wide SNP genotypes for 398 of the 666 donors, treating that subset as a discovery cohort. All discovery cohort repertoires had been generated on a single sequencing platform. Class I and class II HLA loci were covered by the typing at four-digit resolution. The number of typed donors differed by locus: about 629-640 for A, B, C, DRB1 and DQB1; 522 for DQA1; around 610 for DPA1; and some 430 for DPB1. Because of strong linkage in the cohort, a handful of DR-DQ haplotypes were treated as single units for association and clustering. On average, about 200,000 unique TCR beta nucleotide sequences were sequenced per donor among 350 to 400 genotyped donors of the cohort, with about 17% of those sequences being non-productive.

Results and caveats for the whole study, not just this receptor: The study listed over 150 TCR beta chains as associated with cytomegalovirus. Cytomegalovirus status was reported to be diagnosed by the classifier with high specificity and sensitivity in both the original and validation cohorts. In an earlier analysis of approximately 590 of the donors, most TCR beta V segments appeared in productive rearrangements about 87% or about 30% of the time, broadly matching IMGT annotations. In this cohort, only TCR beta chains were sequenced, and detectable features were limited by the absence of alpha or paired-chain data. In a later analysis, several top co-occurrence clusters were reported to appear linked to parvovirus B19, influenza, CMV and Epstein-Barr virus. The earlier analysis of approximately 590 of the donors excluded roughly 17 rarely observed V segments, including chromosome 9 orphons, because counts were too low. Correlated functional status among segregating V segments might be attributable to linkage disequilibrium, but an unknown experimental factor could not be ruled out. A later analysis found that TCR association rates varied across HLA loci, with DRB1 alleles showing the most associated TCRs and HLA-C alleles the fewest. In vitro tests confirmed that a few of the cytomegalovirus-associated TCR beta chains recognize cytomegalovirus antigens. The presence/absence analyses assumed that sequencing depth was roughly uniform across donors, and that assumption may not be true. According to the authors, the approach could potentially be generalized to other disease states and immunological phenotypes. Because the 87-base-pair reads could not distinguish some IMGT-functional V segments, including TRBV6-2 and TRBV6-3, those segments were excluded. In a later genetic analysis, a missense DCLRE1C variant was associated with V-gene and J-gene trimming of TCR beta chains, and the association was replicated in an independent cohort. Most TCR sequences were seen in very few donors, while some public TCRs were found in many individuals. Compared with equally common non-associated chains, HLA-associated TCR beta chains in a later analysis were more clonally expanded and had lower generation probabilities. A group of highly shared sequence variants was considered likely to be a technical artifact of the sequencing pipeline. A further reported finding was that TCR beta sequences accurately predicted the HLA-A and HLA-B alleles for most subjects in the first cohort. Assigning TCR associations to individual alleles was difficult when HLA alleles, especially DR and DQ, strongly co-occurred. In a later analysis, more than 15,000 TCR beta sequences were associated with specific HLA alleles at a false discovery rate of 0.05. In a later analysis, most CMV-associated TCR beta chains were found to appear HLA-restricted, with HLA associations seemingly driven largely by CMV exposure. CMV serostatus was the only immune exposure information available for the cohort. Compared with the 666-donor mean, donors in an Asian-associated ancestry cluster had fewer N-insertions in productive TCRs, according to a later genetic analysis. Because HLA typing was missing for some donors at each locus, association tests included only the typed subset.

The cohort consisted of fewer than 700 healthy bone marrow donors. At the time of sampling, all cohort members were nominally healthy, though unrecorded immune exposures were likely present. The donor tested CMV seronegative and was one of the 352 seronegative cohort members. Each donor provided a peripheral blood sample, and peripheral blood mononuclear cells were used for TCR beta sequencing. Genomic DNA extraction from the blood cell samples was performed with the Qiagen DNeasy Blood Extraction Kit. Library prep was done by the immunoSEQ multiplex PCR assay. The multiplex PCR relied on a mix of 60 forward primers for TCR Vbeta segments and 13 reverse primers for TCR Jbeta segments. Amplification of the CDR3 region of rearranged TCR beta genes was performed with a multiplex PCR assay on genomic DNA. On the Illumina HiSeq System, the amplified TCR beta libraries were sequenced as 87-base-pair reads. The published analysis was carried out like this. In a later analysis, 77 million or so unique TCR beta chains were counted across the approximately 620 repertoires, and roughly 10 million of these chains were shared by at least two donors. Raw reads were error-corrected and collapsed into unique sequences with a nearest-neighbor algorithm that merged closely related sequences to remove PCR and sequencing errors. Alignment of CDR3 sequences to IMGT reference sequences was used to assign V, D and J gene segments. For a sequence to be retained, a match of at least six nucleotides to both a V gene segment and a J gene segment was required. Rearrangements were classified as productive when the CDR3 lacked stop codons and remained in frame with V and J, and all other rearrangements were classified as non-productive. Following IMGT convention, CDR3 was defined as the stretch from the second conserved V-encoded cysteine to the conserved J-encoded phenylalanine. Sequences without an unambiguous match to a single V gene segment were excluded from the earlier analysis of several hundred of the donors. An earlier analysis of 587 of the donors called V segments functional above 56.7% productive rearrangements and segregating when the between-donor standard deviation exceeded 5%. A statistical classification framework was developed to diagnose cytomegalovirus status using the catalog of TCR beta chain sequences. In a later analysis, V and J genes were assigned by comparing TCR nucleotide sequences against IMGT/GENE-DB human TR gene sequences. Using the TCRdist pipeline, a later analysis assigned CDR3 sequences along with most-parsimonious VDJ recombination scenarios. In a later analysis, every TCR beta chain was defined by the combination of its CDR3 amino acid sequence and its V-gene family, and reads without a unique V-gene family were dropped. In a later analysis, fewer than 600 highly shared, low-generation-probability nucleotide sequences were removed to address suspected cross-contamination and a sequencing artifact. In a later analysis, a clonal expansion index was calculated for each public chain from normalized within-repertoire ranks of inferred template counts. A later analysis computed generation probabilities with a VDJ recombination model fitted to out-of-frame rearrangements, and checked the results against IGoR. In a later analysis, TCR-TCR, TCR-HLA and TCR-CMV co-occurrence was scored with hypergeometric tests, and a repertoire-size bias correction was applied to TCR pairs. To estimate false discovery rates, a later analysis permuted the HLA or CMV assignments 20 times. A later analysis grouped co-occurring TCRs with DBSCAN, adding TCRdist sequence similarity when clustering within HLA-allele-positive subsets. Co-occurrence clustering excluded repertoires with fewer than 30,000 or more than 120,000 public chains, plus five with anomalous nucleotide sharing. TCRdb stores this immuneACCESS table with in-frame sequences only. Part of the clones is absent; in the studies checked, under half of the shortfall reflects unresolved V genes, and no reason is known for the rest. The D gene and trimming were derived from the DNA, and the V and J assignments and clone size from that table. The sample contains roughly 93,000 clones, 76% of them found a single time. Of the sample, just over 3% is held by the ten largest clones.

Recombination linked TRBV7-9 to TRBJ2-7; TRBD2 is possibly the D segment (7 matching bases). Sequences were obtained from PBMCs. This TCR derives from a man in his forties in good health and CMV-seronegative. The CDR3 reads CASSQGGATYEQYF. The bases are TGTGCCAGCAGCCAAGGGGGGGCAACCTACGAGCAGTACTTC.